This T cell receptor beta chain stems from a study of T cell repertoires in cytomegalovirus infection. Study findings and constraints: Within the response measured ex vivo, HLA-C-restricted CMV-specific TCR beta clonotypes were dominant.

One entry per CDR3 protein results from TCRdb running MiXCR on the reads. Of roughly 570,000 distinct CDR3 sequences detected, almost 40% appear once; the ten largest clones hold about half. With 2 bases clipped from V and 5 bases from J, the junction kept 12 bases outside the gene matches. The germline V gene encodes CDR1 LGHNA and CDR2 YSLEER. The length of the CDR3 is 17 residues. This clonotype was seen only a few times. Its antigen is not identified. J is TRBJ2-1 and V is TRBV4-3; 7 nucleotides agree with TRBD1. The source material was cultured PBMCs, sampled from culture after CMV antigen stimulation. The receptor was isolated from a human donor in good health (CMV status not recorded). Some clones in this sample may be carry-over from other donors' samples. The CDR3 region has the DNA TGCGCCAGCAGCCAATCACTACAGGGGCGTCATGACAATGAGCAGTTCTTC. It is translated as CASSQSLQGRHDNEQFF.